The next 25 T cell receptor beta chains were all read from a single sample in a study of blood T cell repertoires in COVID-19. This table comes from immunoSEQ multiplex PCR, and its TCRdb copy is limited to in-frame clones, with some not included. Among 200,000 or so clones, 70% to 90% were seen once, and the ten largest hold 2% to 3%. Source material: peripheral blood. The source is a man aged 25-40 years with COVID-19, enrolled during active disease.

The genes are TRBV6-5 and TRBJ2-7; D is perhaps TRBD1 (5 bases). The CDR3 consists of 15 residues. V was trimmed by 6 bases and J by 3 bases, leaving 18 bases between them. Germline CDR1 and CDR2: MNHEY and SVGAGI. The CDR3 nucleotides are TGTGCCAGCAGGTCGCAAGGGCGGACATTCTACGAGCAGTACTTC. Translation: CASRSQGRTFYEQYF.

The chain couples TRBV6-2 or TRBV6-3 to TRBJ2-7, with D maybe TRBD2 (5 bases). This CDR3 is 14 amino acids long. The germline CDR1 and CDR2 sequences are MNHEY and SVGEGT. Trimming stripped 2 bases from V and 7 bases from J, with 15 bases between. The CDR3, as DNA: TGTGCCAGCAGTTACGAAGGCCCAAGGAGGGAGCAGTACTTC. Translating gives CASSYEGPRREQYF.

The chain joins TRBV6-6 to TRBJ1-4, with D possibly TRBD1 on 6 matching bases. V lost 2 bases, J lost 1 base, and 8 bases lay in between. This CDR3 has 15 residues. Per the germline V gene, CDR1 is MNHNY and CDR2 is SVGAGI (reference sequence). The CDR3 coding sequence is TGTGCCAGCAGTTACCCGACAGGAACTAATGAAAAACTGTTTTTT. Its protein product is CASSYPTGTNEKLFF.

This clone showed up just a few times. This chain joins TRBV28 and TRBJ2-1, with TRBD2 identical over 8 bases. The CDR3 length is 18 residues. Germline V gene sequence: CDR1 MDHEN, CDR2 SYDVKM. Trimming at V came to 3 bases and at J to 6 bases, leaving 16 bases not matched to a gene. CDR3 nucleotide sequence: TGTGCCAGCAGTTTGAGCCGGGGGGGCGGGTCAGCCCCCAATGAGCAGTTCTTC. It codes for CASSLSRGGGSAPNEQFF. The whole variable domain, filled in from reference TRBV28 and TRBJ2-1, reads DVKVTQSSRYLVKRTGEKVFLECVQDMDHENMFWYRQDPGLGLRLIYFSYDVKMKEKGDIPEGYSVSREKKERFSLILESASTNQTSMYLCASSLSRGGGSAPNEQFFGPGTRLTVL.

The J gene is TRBJ1-5, the V gene TRBV4-1; 7 bases line up with TRBD1. J lost 2 bases, V lost 5 bases, and 6 bases had no gene match. Germline V CDR1 and CDR2: MGHRA, YSYEKL. The CDR3 covers 15 residues. CDR3 protein: CASSSQGRGNQPQHF. CDR3 nucleotides: TGCGCCAGCAGCTCACAGGGGAGAGGCAATCAGCCCCAGCATTTT.

This rearrangement joins TRBV7-9 to TRBJ2-1, with 10 bases identical to TRBD2. CDR3 size: 18 residues. Germline assignment: CDR1 SEHNR and CDR2 FQNEAQ (reference sequence). With 0 bases clipped from V and 4 bases from J, the junction kept 9 bases outside the gene matches. CDR3 amino acids: CASSLAGASGRRYNEQFF. The CDR3 DNA follows: TGTGCCAGCAGCTTAGCGGGGGCTAGCGGGAGAAGATACAATGAGCAGTTCTTC.

The CDR3: CASSRSWGQGYGYTF. The CDR3 nucleotides read TGTGCCAGCAGCCGGTCGTGGGGACAGGGATATGGCTACACCTTC. The chain uses TRBV3-1 (or the pseudogene TRBV3-2) and TRBJ1-2; 9 bases map to TRBD1. The CDR3 is 15 amino acids. Germline lookup yields CDR1 LGHDT and CDR2 YNNKEL (reference sequence). V dropped 4 bases and J dropped 5; count of bases not matched to a gene: 8.

This chain links TRBV19 with TRBJ2-1; no firm D call. The CDR3 spans 13 residues. In germline, CDR1 is LNHDA, CDR2 SQIVND (reference sequence). V lost 5 bases and J 3 bases, leaving 8 bases between the germline ends. CDR3 DNA: TGTGCCAGTAGTCAGGCCCTCTACAATGAGCAGTTCTTC. Protein: CASSQALYNEQFF. Together with reference TRBV19 and TRBJ2-1, the CDR3 gives the full variable domain: DGGITQSPKYLFRKEGQNVTLSCEQNLNHDAMYWYRQDPGQGLRLIYYSQIVNDFQKGDIAEGYSVSREKKESFPLTVTSAQKNPTAFYLCASSQALYNEQFFGPGTRLTVL.

The chain couples TRBV5-5 to TRBJ1-2; TRBD1 agrees at 8 bases. Germline CDR1 SGHKS, CDR2 YYEKEE (reference sequence). J was trimmed by 6 bases and V by 4 bases; bases with no gene match: 8. CDR3 length equals 14 residues. CDR3 in amino acids: CASSAIQGANGYTF. For the CDR3, the DNA is TGTGCCAGCAGCGCTATCCAGGGGGCCAATGGCTACACCTTC.

CDR3 residues: CASSLRQGANTEAFF. The DNA of the CDR3 is TGTGCCAGCAGCCTAAGACAGGGAGCGAACACTGAAGCTTTCTTT. This rearrangement joins TRBV3-1 (or the pseudogene TRBV3-2) to TRBJ1-1, with 7 bases that match TRBD1. The CDR3 has 15 residues. V shed 4 bases, J shed 1 base, and the junction held 6 bases outside the gene matches. Germline CDR1 and CDR2: LGHDT and YNNKEL (reference sequence).

The chain joins TRBV7-9 to TRBJ1-4; maybe TRBD1 (6 bases). The CDR3 is 15 amino acids. Between the trimmed V and J ends, which lost 2 bases and 7 bases, there was a span of 14 bases. The germline gives CDR1 SEHNR, CDR2 FQNEAQ (reference sequence). The CDR3 DNA sequence: TGTGCCAGCAGCTTACGGGAACAGGGTCGTGAAAAACTGTTTTTT. This gives the protein CASSLREQGREKLFF.

The chain combines TRBV5-6 with TRBJ2-5, with 8 bases fitting TRBD1. The CDR3 contains 16 residues. In germline, CDR1 is SGHDT, CDR2 YYEEEE. J lost 2 bases, V lost 3 bases, and 9 bases had no gene match. The CDR3 nucleotides are TGTGCCAGCAGCTACCGGGACAGGTCGTATCAAGAGACCCAGTACTTC. It yields the protein CASSYRDRSYQETQYF.

This sequence joins TRBV6-5 and TRBJ2-1; D remains unclear. The germline CDR1 and CDR2 sequences are MNHEY and SVGAGI. Trimming took off 6 bases at V and 0 bases at J, with 9 bases between the two ends. This CDR3 is 14 amino acids long. In nucleotides, the CDR3 is TGTGCCAGCAGGGAGTTTAGCTCCTACAATGAGCAGTTCTTC. Translating it yields CASREFSSYNEQFF.

V and J are TRBV19 and TRBJ1-1; D is unclear. This CDR3 has 13 residues. CDR1 is LNHDA and CDR2 is SQIVND in the germline V gene (reference sequence). With 4 bases removed from V and 3 bases from J, the gap between germline ends came to 9 bases. The CDR3 is CASSTGVYTEAFF. CDR3 DNA sequence: TGTGCCAGTAGTACTGGAGTTTACACTGAAGCTTTCTTT.

CDR3 sequence: CSVGGTVNTEAFF. The CDR3 bases are TGCAGCGTCGGTGGTACGGTGAACACTGAAGCTTTCTTT. The genes are TRBV29-1 and TRBJ1-1; D call uncertain. The length of the CDR3 is 13 residues. The V end lost 6 bases, the J end lost 0 bases, and 11 bases lay between the germline ends. Germline CDR1 reads SQVTM; CDR2 reads ANQGSEA.

This chain connects TRBV19 to TRBJ1-1; D unclear. The CDR3 consists of 14 residues. Trimming took 3 bases from V and 1 from J, leaving 9 bases between them. Germline loops: CDR1 LNHDA, CDR2 SQIVND (reference sequence). The CDR3 region has the DNA TGTGCCAGTAGTATGAGGGCTGAGAACACTGAAGCTTTCTTT. It is translated as CASSMRAENTEAFF.

The CDR3 bases are TGTGCCAGTAGTAAGTCCCTAAACTACGAGCAGTACTTC. This codes for CASSKSLNYEQYF. This rearrangement joins TRBV19 to TRBJ2-7; D uncertain. The germline V gene encodes CDR1 LNHDA and CDR2 SQIVND (reference sequence). V shed 4 bases and J shed 3 bases, with 10 bases lying between them. The CDR3 runs to 13 residues.

V usage is TRBV5-1 and J usage is TRBJ1-2, with TRBD1 matching over 7 bases. Trimming took 4 bases from V and 4 from J; bases not matched to a gene: 7. The CDR3 runs to 14 residues. CDR1 is SGHRS, CDR2 YFSETQ, per germline. The CDR3 sequence is CASSKDRDAYGYTF. DNA for the CDR3: TGCGCCAGCAGCAAAGACAGGGACGCCTATGGCTACACCTTC.

The chain couples TRBV5-6 to TRBJ2-7, with D tentatively TRBD1 (5 bases). The CDR3 has 13 residues. From germline, CDR1 is SGHDT and CDR2 YYEEEE. V gave up 2 bases and J gave up 1 base, with 7 bases separating them. CDR3 protein: CASSFRQSYEQYF. CDR3 nucleotides: TGTGCCAGCAGCTTCCGACAGTCCTACGAGCAGTACTTC.

The chain couples TRBV14 to TRBJ1-2, with TRBD1 matching 9 bases. Germline loops: CDR1 SGHDN, CDR2 FVKESK. The CDR3 is 13 residues long. Trimming took 5 bases from V and 8 from J; bases not matched to a gene: 6. This CDR3 is CASSRDRARGYTF. The CDR3 bases are TGTGCCAGCAGCAGGGACAGGGCCCGCGGCTACACCTTC.

The chain is built from TRBV14 and TRBJ1-2; D is undetermined. From germline, CDR1 is SGHDN and CDR2 FVKESK. This CDR3 contains 14 residues. Between the trimmed V and J ends, which lost 0 bases and 8 bases, there was a span of 13 bases. For the CDR3, the DNA is TGTGCCAGCAGCCAAGATAGAGGGTTTTTAGGCTACACCTTC. It translates to CASSQDRGFLGYTF. Full variable domain (outside the CDR3, taken from reference TRBV14 and TRBJ1-2): EAGVTQFPSHSVIEKGQTVTLRCDPISGHDNLYWYRRVMGKEIKFLLHFVKESKQDESGMPNNRFLAERTGGTYSTLKVQPAELEDSGVYFCASSQDRGFLGYTFGSGTRLTVV.

The chain uses TRBV7-3 and TRBJ2-5, with 11 bases lining up with TRBD2. This CDR3 has 16 amino acids. The trim removed 4 bases at V and 5 bases at J, leaving 9 bases unmatched. CDR1 and CDR2 from the germline V gene are SGHTA and FQGTGA. CDR3 sequence (DNA): TGTGCCAGCAGCTCCAGACTAGCGGGAATTCGTGAGACCCAGTACTTC. This sequence encodes CASSSRLAGIRETQYF.

This clone is a singleton in its sample. The V gene is TRBV28, the J gene TRBJ2-3; D perhaps matches TRBD1 (5 bases). Germline-derived CDR1 and CDR2 are MDHEN and SYDVKM. With 5 bases removed from V and 6 bases from J, the gap between germline ends came to 6 bases. This CDR3 comprises 11 residues. CDR3 nucleotide sequence: TGTGCCAGCAGTCCAGGGGATACGCAGTATTTT. Its protein product is CASSPGDTQYF.

This clone is a singleton in its sample. The rearrangement links TRBV5-1 to TRBJ2-7, with a tentative D call TRBD1 (5 bases). V was clipped by 2 bases and J by 2 bases, with 8 bases between them. In germline, CDR1 is SGHRS, CDR2 YFSETQ. The CDR3 has 13 amino acids. As DNA, the CDR3 is TGCGCCAGCAGCTTCACAGGTCCCTACGAGCAGTACTTC. Translated: CASSFTGPYEQYF.

This clone was seen a single time. The rearrangement uses TRBV29-1 and TRBJ1-2, with D possibly TRBD1 on 6 matching bases. The V gene's germline CDR1 is SQVTM and CDR2 ANQGSEA. V was shortened by 5 bases and J by 3 bases, with 16 bases between the two germline ends. The CDR3 sequence is 14 residues long. CDR3 sequence: CSVSSRGLDYGYTF. CDR3 coding DNA: TGCAGCGTTTCCTCCAGGGGATTGGACTATGGCTACACCTTC.